This T cell receptor (beta chain) was found in a study of cytomegalovirus exposure and HLA in healthy donors. Study information: Both the roughly 120 validation repertoires and the 600 to 750 first-cohort repertoires used the same platform, as reported by a later analysis.

The data were produced by immunoSEQ multiplex PCR, yet TCRdb's version contains in-frame clones alone and is incomplete. This table holds approximately 210,000 clones, approximately 85% found once. A remark on this clone: Its antigen remains unidentified.

Study outcomes and limitations: The classifier, whose performance was assessed in both the original and validation cohorts, reportedly diagnosed cytomegalovirus status with high specificity and sensitivity. According to a subsequent analysis, TCR clusters identified in the first cohort showed a tendency to co-occur across the approximately 120 validation repertoires.

CDR1 and CDR2 (germline): DFQATT, SNEGSKA (reference sequence). The CDR3 has 11 residues. Trimming took off 4 bases at V and 9 bases at J, with 13 bases between the two ends. The source of this sequence is a woman younger than 35 in good health and CMV-seronegative. Sequences were obtained from PBMCs. This chain joins TRBV20-1 and TRBJ2-7, with D hard to call. The CDR3 protein is CSATSEEVQYF. In DNA form, the CDR3 reads TGCAGTGCTACCAGCGAAGAGGTGCAGTACTTC.